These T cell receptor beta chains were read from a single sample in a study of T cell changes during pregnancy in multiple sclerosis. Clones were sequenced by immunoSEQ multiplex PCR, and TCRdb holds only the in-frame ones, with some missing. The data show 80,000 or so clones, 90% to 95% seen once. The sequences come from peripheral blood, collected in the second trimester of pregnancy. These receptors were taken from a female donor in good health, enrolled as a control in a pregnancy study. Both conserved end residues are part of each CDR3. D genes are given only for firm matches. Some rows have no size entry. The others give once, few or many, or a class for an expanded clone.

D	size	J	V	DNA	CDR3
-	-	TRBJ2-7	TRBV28	TGTGCCAGCAGCTTCAAGATGTCGGCAGGGGTTGGAGAGCAGTACTTC	CASSFKMSAGVGEQYF
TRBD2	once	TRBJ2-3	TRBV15	TGTGCCACCAGCAGGGGGTTTCTAGCGGGGACCACAGATACGCAGTATTTT	CATSRGFLAGTTDTQYF
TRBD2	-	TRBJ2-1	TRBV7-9	TGTGCCAGCAGCCCGCGGGGACTAGCTTCCTACAATGAGCAGTTCTTC	CASSPRGLASYNEQFF
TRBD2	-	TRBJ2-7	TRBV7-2	TGTGCCAGCAGCTTATCCCGCGGGAGCGACGAGCAGTACTTC	CASSLSRGSDEQYF
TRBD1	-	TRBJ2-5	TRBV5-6	TGTGCCAGCAGCTGGGGGACAGGGGGTTTTTGGGAGACCCAGTACTTC	CASSWGTGGFWETQYF
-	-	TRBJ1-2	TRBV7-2	TGTGCCAGCAGCCCGCAGGGTGCCTATGGCTACACCTTC	CASSPQGAYGYTF
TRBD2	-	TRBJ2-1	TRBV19	TGTGCCAGTAGTCCGGGACTAGCGGGAGTTGGTGAGCAGTTCTTC	CASSPGLAGVGEQFF
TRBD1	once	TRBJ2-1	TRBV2	TGTGCCAGCAATTACAGGGGAAATGAGCAGTTCTTC	CASNYRGNEQFF
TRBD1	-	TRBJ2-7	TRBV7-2	TGTGCCAGCAGCGCAACGGGACAGGACTACGAGCAGTACTTC	CASSATGQDYEQYF
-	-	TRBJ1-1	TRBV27	TGTGCCAGCAGTGGCGGGCTGAACACTGAAGCTTTCTTT	CASSGGLNTEAFF
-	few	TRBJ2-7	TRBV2	TGTGCCAGCCGATACTGGCGGGACGACGCCGAGCAGTACTTC	CASRYWRDDAEQYF
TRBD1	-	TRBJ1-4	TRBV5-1	TGCGCCAGCAGCACCGGGACAGGGGCTGAAAAACTGTTTTTT	CASSTGTGAEKLFF
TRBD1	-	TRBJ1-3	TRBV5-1	TGCGCCAGCAGCAGACAGGGTTCTGGAAACACCATATATTTT	CASSRQGSGNTIYF
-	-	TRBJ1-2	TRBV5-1	TGCGCCAGCAGCCCATCCGGGTCGAACTATGGCTACACCTTC	CASSPSGSNYGYTF
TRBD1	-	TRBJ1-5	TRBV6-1	TGTGCCAGCAGTGGAACTCCGGGACAGGCGAATCAGCCCCAGCATTTT	CASSGTPGQANQPQHF
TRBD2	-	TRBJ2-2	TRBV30	TGTGCCTGGAACCCCGGACTAGCGGGAGTACGGGAGCTGTTTTTT	CAWNPGLAGVRELFF
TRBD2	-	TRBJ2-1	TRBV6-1	TGTGCCAGCAGTGTCACCGGACTAGCGGGAGGGCGGCAGTTCTTC	CASSVTGLAGGRQFF
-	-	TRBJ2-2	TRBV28	TGTGCCAGCAGGTCGGGGCAGGGACTTTACACCGGGGAGCTGTTTTTT	CASRSGQGLYTGELFF
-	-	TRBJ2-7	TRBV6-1	TGTGCCAGCAGTGTCGGGAACGAGGGCGGGAACACGTACTTC	CASSVGNEGGNTYF
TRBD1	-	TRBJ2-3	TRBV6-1	TGTGCCAGCAGTGTACAGGGGTATGAAGATACGCAGTATTTT	CASSVQGYEDTQYF
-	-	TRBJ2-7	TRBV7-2	TGTGCCAGCAGTCCAACTTTGAGCTCCTACGAGCAGTACTTC	CASSPTLSSYEQYF
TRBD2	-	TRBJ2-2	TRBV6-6	TGTGCCAGCACACAGCGGGAGGGGAACGCCGGGGAGCTGTTTTTT	CASTQREGNAGELFF
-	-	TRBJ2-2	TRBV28	TGTGCCAGCAGTTTCCCCTCCGGGAGCACCACCGGGGAGCTGTTTTTT	CASSFPSGSTTGELFF
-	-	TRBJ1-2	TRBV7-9	TGTGCCAGCAGCTTACCAGGGGTTATGAATGGCTACACCTTC	CASSLPGVMNGYTF
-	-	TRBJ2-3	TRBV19	TGTGCCAGTAGTACCTGGACAGTAACAGATACGCAGTATTTT	CASSTWTVTDTQYF
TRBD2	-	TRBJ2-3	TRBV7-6	TGTGCCAGCAGCTCCCGACGGACTAGCGGGAGGTTACGAGATACGCAGTATTTT	CASSSRRTSGRLRDTQYF
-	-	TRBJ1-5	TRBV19	TGTGCCAGTAGTATCAGGGGCCAACTGAGCAATCAGCCCCAGCATTTT	CASSIRGQLSNQPQHF
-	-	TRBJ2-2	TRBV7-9	TGTGCCAGCAGCTTAGACAGGGCCACCGGGGAGCTGTTTTTT	CASSLDRATGELFF
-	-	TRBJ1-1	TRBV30	TGTGCCTGGACGGTCGGGGTTGAAGCTTTCTTT	CAWTVGVEAFF
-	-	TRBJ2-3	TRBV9	TGTGCCAGCAGCGCACCGGGGTACAATACGCAGTATTTT	CASSAPGYNTQYF
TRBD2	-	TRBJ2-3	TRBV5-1	TGCGCCAGCTCTGGACTAGCGGGAGGGGTAGATACGCAGTATTTT	CASSGLAGGVDTQYF
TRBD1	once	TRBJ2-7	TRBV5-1	TGCGCCAGCAGCCCCGGACAGGGGGCCTACGAGCAGTACTTC	CASSPGQGAYEQYF
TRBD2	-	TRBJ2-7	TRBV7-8	TGTGCCAGCAGCTTAGTACCCGGGACTAGCGGGATTTCATCCTACGAGCAGTACTTC	CASSLVPGTSGISSYEQYF
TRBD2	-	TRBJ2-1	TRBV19	TGTGCCAGTAGTTCCCGGGAGCGGGACTACAATGAGCAGTTCTTC	CASSSRERDYNEQFF
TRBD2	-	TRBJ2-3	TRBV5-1	TGCGCCAGCAGCGCCTTTGGCGGGAGTATGACAGATACGCAGTATTTT	CASSAFGGSMTDTQYF
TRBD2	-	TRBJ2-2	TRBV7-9	TGTGCCAGCAGCCGGGGGGTGGGCGACACCGGGGAGCTGTTTTTT	CASSRGVGDTGELFF